This T cell receptor beta chain was captured by sequencing in a study of blood T cell repertoires in COVID-19. Across the study: Italy, Spain and the United States were the sources of the convalescent and acute COVID-19 samples. Sample material is recorded as cDNA or gDNA derived from T cells, B-cell-depleted T cells, or PBMCs.

Per the original data handling: Amplification from reference gene primers served as the basis for estimated nucleated cell counts. Profiled with immunoSEQ multiplex PCR; TCRdb holds only in-frame clones, not every one. V and J calls and clone size are given by that table; D and trimming were obtained from the DNA. The table lists 150,000 to 200,000 clones, 80% to 90% of them singletons. Sequencing was performed on peripheral blood. The receptor comes from a woman aged 18-29 years who had recovered from COVID-19.

CDR3 protein: CASIEYTGELFF. The DNA of the CDR3 is TGTGCCAGTATTGAGTACACCGGGGAGCTGTTTTTT. The rearrangement joins TRBV19 to TRBJ2-2, with no clear D. CDR3 length: 12 residues. V was cut by 7 bases and J by 3 bases, with 6 bases left in between. From germline, CDR1 is LNHDA and CDR2 SQIVND (reference sequence). Full variable domain (remainder filled in from reference TRBV19 and TRBJ2-2): DGGITQSPKYLFRKEGQNVTLSCEQNLNHDAMYWYRQDPGQGLRLIYYSQIVNDFQKGDIAEGYSVSREKKESFPLTVTSAQKNPTAFYLCASIEYTGELFFGEGSRLTVL.